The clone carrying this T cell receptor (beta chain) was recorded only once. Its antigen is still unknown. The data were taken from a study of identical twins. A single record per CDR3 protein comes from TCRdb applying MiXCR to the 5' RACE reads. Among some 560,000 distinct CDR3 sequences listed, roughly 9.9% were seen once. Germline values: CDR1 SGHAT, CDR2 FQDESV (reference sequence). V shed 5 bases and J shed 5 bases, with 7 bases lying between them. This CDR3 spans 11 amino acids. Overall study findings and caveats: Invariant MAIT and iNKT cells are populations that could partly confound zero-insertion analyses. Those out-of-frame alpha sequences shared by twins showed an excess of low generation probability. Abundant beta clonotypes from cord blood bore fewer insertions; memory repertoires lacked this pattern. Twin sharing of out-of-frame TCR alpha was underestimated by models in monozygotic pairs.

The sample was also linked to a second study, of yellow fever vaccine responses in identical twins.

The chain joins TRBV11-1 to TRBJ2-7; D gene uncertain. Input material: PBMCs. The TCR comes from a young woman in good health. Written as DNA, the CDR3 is TGTGCCAGCAGCCCCGAGAACGAGCAGTACTTC. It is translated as CASSPENEQYF.